The T cell receptor (beta chain) described here comes from a study of cytomegalovirus exposure and HLA in healthy donors. Regarding the study as a whole: As a later analysis showed, a missense DCLRE1C variant was linked to trimming of TCR beta V- and J-genes. In a later analysis, compared with equally common non-associated chains, HLA-associated beta chains were more expanded. With high specificity and sensitivity, the classifier reportedly diagnosed cytomegalovirus status. The authors later found most CMV-associated TCR beta chains appeared HLA-restricted.

The PCR was carried out with 60 Vbeta primers and 13 Jbeta primers. Here immunoSEQ multiplex PCR was the method, and the copy in TCRdb shows in-frame clones only, minus some. The table shows some 150,000 clones, with about 71% occurring only once. This clone was detected only once. What it binds is not known. This clonotype was obtained from a woman aged 55-70 years in good health and CMV-seropositive. The material sequenced was PBMCs.

DNA for the CDR3: TGTGCCAGCTCTCCCACAGGGACCAATGAAAAACTGTTTTTT. This translates into CASSPTGTNEKLFF. The gene calls are TRBV18 and TRBJ1-4, with D perhaps TRBD1 (6 bases). The CDR3 spans 14 residues. CDR1 and CDR2 from the germline V gene are KGHSH and LQKENI. V lost 6 bases and J 5 bases, leaving 13 bases between the germline ends.